Shown below are 30 T cell receptor beta chains from a single sample sequenced in a study of monozygotic twins with cystic fibrosis. Libraries were prepared by immunoSEQ multiplex PCR; TCRdb keeps only in-frame clonotypes and omits some of them. The data show under 30,000 clones, 90% seen once. Sequencing was performed on blood. Source of these receptors: a girl between 2 and 10 years old with cystic fibrosis.

The chain carries TRBV9 and TRBJ2-4; D remains ambiguous. Germline assignment: CDR1 SGDLS and CDR2 YYNGEE. Between the trimmed V and J ends, which lost 2 bases and 7 bases, there was a span of 10 bases. This CDR3 is 13 amino acids long. CDR3 nucleotides: TGTGCCAGCAGCGTGGATCACGCCAACATTCAGTACTTC. Translating gives CASSVDHANIQYF.

The rearrangement uses TRBV5-1 and TRBJ2-5; 10 bases are shared with TRBD2. Germline V gene lookup returns CDR1 SGHRS and CDR2 YFSETQ. V lost 4 bases, J lost 1 base, and 7 bases stayed unmatched. The length of the CDR3 is 16 residues. CDR3 nucleotides: TGCGCCAGCAGCGTGACGGGACTAGCGCTCCAAGAGACCCAGTACTTC. Encoded protein: CASSVTGLALQETQYF.

The chain links TRBV30 to TRBJ2-1, with D perhaps matching TRBD1 or TRBD2 (6 bases each). Germline V gives CDR1 GTSNPN, CDR2 SVGIG (reference sequence). There are 15 residues in the CDR3. The V and J ends lost 4 bases and 7 bases respectively, with 20 bases between them. The CDR3 here is CAWNNGGLAWNEQFF. The CDR3 nucleotides read TGTGCCTGGAATAACGGGGGCTTAGCGTGGAATGAGCAGTTCTTC.

The V call is TRBV5-1, the J call TRBJ1-2; D is unresolved. Trimming shortened V by 4 bases and J by 6 bases, and 13 bases separated the two germline ends. Germline CDR1 and CDR2: SGHRS and YFSETQ. The length of the CDR3 is 13 residues. CDR3 in DNA: TGCGCCAGCAGCACCGCCGGGAGGAATGGCTACACCTTC. This sequence encodes CASSTAGRNGYTF.

The gene calls are TRBV29-1 and TRBJ2-1, with D possibly being TRBD1 or TRBD2 (6 bases each). Germline CDR1 reads SQVTM; CDR2 reads ANQGSEA. This CDR3 contains 14 residues. V was trimmed by 7 bases and J by 3 bases, leaving 16 bases between them. In nucleotides, the CDR3 is TGCAGCGCTCAAACGGGGGCCTTCTACAATGAGCAGTTCTTC. This codes for CSAQTGAFYNEQFF.

The chain uses TRBV30 and TRBJ1-6; 9 bases align to TRBD1. CDR3 length equals 13 residues. Germline CDR1 reads GTSNPN; CDR2 reads SVGIG (reference sequence). Trimming removed 3 bases from V and 6 bases from J; junction bases left unmatched: 0. The CDR3 loop is CAWRDRGNSPLHF. The CDR3 nucleotides are TGTGCCTGGAGGGACAGGGGTAATTCACCCCTCCACTTT.

V gene TRBV9 combines with J gene TRBJ2-5; possibly TRBD1 for D (5 bases). Germline CDR1 reads SGDLS; CDR2 reads YYNGEE. CDR3 length: 16 residues. Deletions cut 1 base from V and 4 bases from J, with 17 bases between. CDR3 protein: CASSVSDSLLGETQYF. DNA for the CDR3: TGTGCCAGCAGCGTATCAGACAGCCTTTTGGGAGAGACCCAGTACTTC.

This clone was picked up one time. This rearrangement joins TRBV30 to TRBJ1-4; perhaps TRBD1 as D (6 bases). Trimming stripped 2 bases from V and 8 bases from J, with 18 bases between. Germline V gene data show CDR1 as GTSNPN and CDR2 as SVGIG (reference sequence). This CDR3 has 15 residues. The CDR3 sequence is CAWSPGQTREEKLFF. The CDR3 nucleotides are TGTGCCTGGAGTCCTGGACAGACTCGGGAAGAAAAACTGTTTTTT.

The chain uses TRBV7-6 and TRBJ2-1; 9 bases are shared with TRBD2. Germline CDR1 reads SGHVS; CDR2 reads FNYEAQ. The trim removed 4 bases at V and 3 bases at J, leaving 16 bases unmatched. The CDR3 covers 19 residues. CDR3 bases: TGTGCCAGCAGCTCCTACGTTCCGGGACTAGCAGGAGTCTACAATGAGCAGTTCTTC. This encodes CASSSYVPGLAGVYNEQFF. The full variable domain, completed using reference TRBV7-6 and TRBJ2-1, is GAGVSQSPRYKVTKRGQDVALRCDPISGHVSLYWYRQALGQGPEFLTYFNYEAQQDKSGLPNDRFSAERPEGSISTLTIQRTEQRDSAMYRCASSSYVPGLAGVYNEQFFGPGTRLTVL.

The rearrangement uses TRBV30 and TRBJ1-5, with D maybe TRBD1 (5 bases). Germline CDR1 GTSNPN, CDR2 SVGIG (reference sequence). V gave up 0 bases and J gave up 6 bases, with 12 bases separating them. This CDR3 is built from 14 residues. This CDR3 is CAWSVLTAGQPQHF. CDR3 in DNA: TGTGCCTGGAGTGTACTGACAGCGGGTCAGCCCCAGCATTTT.

The genes are TRBV18 and TRBJ2-7; 10 nucleotides agree with TRBD1. V lost 3 bases, J lost 4 bases, and 9 bases stayed unmatched. This CDR3 is built from 16 residues. Germline CDR1 reads KGHSH; CDR2 reads LQKENI. The CDR3 region is CASSPTGTGVTYEQYF. The CDR3 region has the DNA TGTGCCAGCTCACCTACCGGGACAGGGGTGACTTACGAGCAGTACTTC.

The chain joins TRBV4-3 to TRBJ1-2, with D unresolved. Trimming took off 2 bases at V and 1 base at J, with 14 bases between the two ends. Germline V gene lookup returns CDR1 LGHNA and CDR2 YSLEER. The CDR3 length is 16 residues. CDR3 nucleotide sequence: TGCGCCAGCAGCCAATGGGTCCAGGAAATTAACTATGGCTACACCTTC. Translation: CASSQWVQEINYGYTF.

In DNA, the CDR3 is TGTGCCAGCAGTCAATCTCCGACCGCTATCAATTCACCCCTCCACTTT. This gives the protein CASSQSPTAINSPLHF. The V gene is TRBV7-2, the J gene TRBJ1-6; D is undetermined. Looked up from germline, CDR1 is SGHTA and CDR2 is FQGNSA. Trimming stripped 6 bases from V and 7 bases from J, with 19 bases between. CDR3 length: 16 amino acids.

The gene calls are TRBV19 and TRBJ1-5, with unresolved D. The CDR3 has 12 amino acids. Germline values: CDR1 LNHDA, CDR2 SQIVND (reference sequence). V lost 6 bases to trimming and J lost 9 bases, with 12 bases between them. The chain's CDR3 is CASRPLQGPQHF. Written as DNA, the CDR3 is TGTGCCAGTAGACCCCTACAAGGGCCCCAGCATTTT.

The chain is built from TRBV7-2 and TRBJ2-5; 9 bases are shared with TRBD1. Germline V gene lookup returns CDR1 SGHTA and CDR2 FQGNSA. V lost 5 bases and J lost 1; bases outside the gene matches: 5. This CDR3 contains 15 residues. CDR3 DNA: TGTGCCAGCAGCCGTCGACAGGGGGGCCAAGAGACCCAGTACTTC. Amino acids: CASSRRQGGQETQYF.

J is TRBJ2-7 and V is TRBV4-1; D unclear. The length of the CDR3 is 13 residues. The germline V gene has CDR1 MGHRA and CDR2 YSYEKL. V dropped 4 bases and J dropped 2 bases, with 9 bases sitting between them. The CDR3 loop reads CASSLTHPYEQYF. The CDR3 DNA follows: TGCGCCAGCAGCCTCACGCACCCCTACGAGCAGTACTTC.

J is TRBJ2-7 and V is TRBV9; no firm D call. The CDR3 is 10 amino acids. CDR1 and CDR2 (germline): SGDLS, YYNGEE. The germline V and J ends were trimmed by 6 bases and 7 bases, with 8 bases remaining between them. In DNA form, the CDR3 reads TGTGCCAGCACCTACGTGGAGCAGTACTTC. This sequence encodes CASTYVEQYF.

The chain combines TRBV7-9 with TRBJ1-2; no definite D call. CDR1 is SEHNR, CDR2 FQNEAQ, per germline (reference sequence). V was trimmed by 10 bases and J by 8 bases, leaving 17 bases between them. This CDR3 has 12 amino acids. CDR3 bases: TGTGCCATCCTGAATACCCTAGGGGGCTACACCTTC. Protein sequence: CAILNTLGGYTF.

The chain joins TRBV11-2 to TRBJ2-6; no clear D. The CDR3 sequence is 18 residues long. V dropped 2 bases and J dropped 0 bases, with 14 bases sitting between them. Germline V CDR1 and CDR2: SGHAT, FQNNGV. As DNA, the CDR3 is TGTGCCAGCAGCTTAAGCACCGGATTGGGCTCTGGGGCCAACGTCCTGACTTTC. Its protein is CASSLSTGLGSGANVLTF.

V gene TRBV2 combines with J gene TRBJ1-1, with no clear D. Looked up from germline, CDR1 is SNHLY and CDR2 is FYNNEI. V dropped 8 bases and J dropped 2 bases, with 9 bases sitting between them. The CDR3 covers 12 residues. The CDR3 loop reads CASGNLNTEAFF. The CDR3, as DNA: TGTGCCAGCGGGAACCTTAACACTGAAGCTTTCTTT.

This clone was picked up one time. The V gene is TRBV19, the J gene TRBJ2-7; the D gene could be TRBD1 or TRBD2 (5 bases each). CDR1 is LNHDA and CDR2 is SQIVND in the germline V gene (reference sequence). There are 11 residues in the CDR3. V was trimmed by 5 bases and J by 3 bases, leaving 5 bases between them. The CDR3 DNA reads as TGTGCCAGTAGTGGGGGCTACGAGCAGTACTTC. Amino acids: CASSGGYEQYF.

The chain joins TRBV27 to TRBJ2-7, with 10 bases matching TRBD2. CDR3 length: 13 amino acids. Trimming at V came to 10 bases and at J to 3 bases, leaving 6 bases not matched to a gene. Germline CDR1 is MNHEY and CDR2 is SMNVEV (reference sequence). CDR3 sequence reads: CATRTSGNYEQYF. The CDR3 coding sequence is TGTGCCACGAGGACTAGCGGAAACTACGAGCAGTACTTC.

The gene calls are TRBV9 and TRBJ2-3, with D unresolved. Germline V lookup: CDR1 SGDLS, CDR2 YYNGEE. The CDR3 extends over 13 amino acids. The V gene lost 2 bases and the J gene lost 5 bases, with 9 bases spanning the gap. DNA of the CDR3: TGTGCCAGCAGCGTCTCCCCACGAGATACGCAGTATTTT. This codes for CASSVSPRDTQYF.

J is TRBJ2-7 and V is TRBV10-3, with D maybe TRBD2 (5 bases). The CDR3 consists of 13 residues. Germline CDR1 and CDR2: ENHRY and SYGVKD. Trimming took off 2 bases at V and 4 bases at J, with 9 bases between the two ends. CDR3 region: CAISEHSGYEQYF. The CDR3 nucleotides are TGTGCCATCAGTGAGCATTCGGGGTACGAGCAGTACTTC.

This sequence joins TRBV5-1 and TRBJ2-1, with TRBD2 as a possible D gene (5 bases). Germline V gene lookup returns CDR1 SGHRS and CDR2 YFSETQ. Trimming cost V 4 bases and J 4 bases, with 15 bases left between them. CDR3 length: 15 amino acids. CDR3 nucleotides: TGCGCCAGCAGCCGTCGGCTAGCTCCTTACAATGAGCAGTTCTTC. Its translation is CASSRRLAPYNEQFF.

The V call is TRBV6-9, the J call TRBJ2-2; tentative D call: TRBD2 (6 bases). Germline V lookup: CDR1 MNHGY, CDR2 SVAAGI. The V end was cut by 6 bases, the J end by 5 bases, with 13 bases between. The CDR3 contains 14 residues. CDR3: CASSGSGGTGELFF. CDR3 nucleotides: TGTGCCAGCAGCGGCAGTGGGGGGACCGGGGAGCTGTTTTTT.

This clone turned up a few times. The rearrangement links TRBV2 to TRBJ2-7; no clear D. CDR1 SNHLY and CDR2 FYNNEI come from the germline V gene. Trimming took 8 bases from V and 7 from J, leaving 18 bases between them. This CDR3 has 13 residues. CDR3 amino acids: CASLATDVGEQYF. The CDR3 bases are TGTGCCAGCTTGGCTACCGATGTAGGTGAGCAGTACTTC.

The V call is TRBV11-2, the J call TRBJ1-5; D is uncertain. This CDR3 is 13 amino acids long. Germline V gene lookup returns CDR1 SGHAT and CDR2 FQNNGV. V lost 5 bases and J lost 3, with 8 bases in between. The CDR3 sequence is CASSPLANQPQHF. CDR3 coding DNA: TGTGCCAGCAGCCCTCTAGCCAATCAGCCCCAGCATTTT.

The chain combines TRBV5-4 with TRBJ1-6; 7 nucleotides match TRBD1. Germline trimming cut 0 bases from V and 7 bases from J; bases unmatched to any gene: 4. Germline V lookup: CDR1 SGHNT, CDR2 YYREEE (reference sequence). CDR3 length: 15 residues. As DNA, the CDR3 is TGTGCCAGCAGCTTGGACAGGGGAAAGAATTCACCCCTCCACTTT. It is translated as CASSLDRGKNSPLHF. The full variable domain, in which reference TRBV5-4 and TRBJ1-6 provide the parts outside the CDR3, is ETGVTQSPTHLIKTRGQQVTLRCSSQSGHNTVSWYQQALGQGPQFIFQYYREEENGRGNFPPRFSGLQFPNYSSELNVNALELDDSALYLCASSLDRGKNSPLHFGNGTRLTVT.

V and J are TRBV5-4 and TRBJ2-7; D not certain. CDR3 length: 13 amino acids. CDR1 and CDR2 (germline): SGHNT, YYREEE (reference sequence). V lost 2 bases to trimming and J lost 4 bases, with 10 bases between them. The CDR3 protein is CASSFLPGYEQYF. CDR3 DNA sequence: TGTGCCAGCAGCTTTCTTCCCGGGTACGAGCAGTACTTC.